This TCR beta chain came from a study of CXCR3-negative and CXCR3-positive naive CD8 T cells. Preparation of TRB cDNA libraries relied on 5' RACE carrying UMI labels. Each CDR3 protein gets one entry in TCRdb, which reprocessed the 5' RACE reads and gives no DNA. The table lists about 60,000 distinct CDR3 sequences. Study results and caveats: CXCR3-expressing naive cells carried TRB CDR3s more hydrophobic than those of CXCR3-negative naive cells. From TRB CDR3 properties, TCR strength was inferred; surface CD5 did not differ between naive subsets. Post-cryopreservation CXCR3 expression was partly diminished, and the bulk of assays employed fresh PBMCs.

Cells classed as naive CD8+ T cells were CD45RO-CCR7+CD27+CD95-. The CDR3 runs to 12 residues. CDR1 and CDR2 (germline): SGHAT, FQNNGV. As regards this clonotype: Antigen unknown.

Sequenced input: naive CXCR3+ CD8+ T cells from blood. The sample's subset: CD45RO-CCR7+CD27+CD95- naive CD8+ T cells expressing CXCR3 (TNR3+). The V call is TRBV11-2, the J call TRBJ2-1. The sequence came from a human donor in good health. Some clones in this sample may be carry-over from other donors' samples. The chain's CDR3 is CASSHWGNEQFF.